The sequence of this T cell receptor (beta chain) was determined in a study of CXCR3-negative and CXCR3-positive naive CD8 T cells (dated by TCRdb to between 2018 and 2021). Describing the broader study: About 150 million TRB reads were obtained in total, roughly 1.5 +/- 0.3 million reads per library. The TRBV-TRBJ cluster analysis covered naive subsets from 5 or 6 donors and memory cells from 3 donors. The diversity and physicochemical repertoire analyses included ten to eleven donors pooled from two independent experiments. Broader findings and caveats from the paper: Surface CD5, linked to self-reactivity in mice, was comparable between naive subsets; TCR interaction strength was therefore also inferred from TRB CDR3 physicochemical properties. Similar TRBV-TRBJ usage was shown by naive CXCR3-negative and CXCR3-positive cells from the same donor, whereas distinct patterns were shown by memory cells. Repertoire diversity was comparably high in both naive subsets but much lower in memory CD8+ T cells. Compared with CXCR3-negative naive cells, CXCR3-positive naive cells had TRB CDR3s with higher hydrophobicity (lower Kidera factor 4), lower energy, and higher strength and volume indices. Because CXCR3 expression was partially decreased after cryopreservation, freshly isolated PBMCs were used for most assays.

TCRdb shows the sequencer as NextSeq 550. The Human TCR Profiling Kit (MiLaboratory) was used to make UMI-labeled 5' RACE TRB cDNA libraries. cDNA synthesis used the entire amount of extracted RNA, and PCR amplification then used the entire amount of cDNA produced. Libraries were prepared in parallel with an identical number of PCR cycles. The authors' analysis ran thus. With a requirement of at least two reads per UMI, MIGEC and MiXCR extracted about 57,000 +/- 9,900 unique UMI-labeled TRB cDNA molecules per library. An average of around 40,000 +/- 10,000 functional in-frame TRB CDR3 nucleotide clonotypes without stop codons was found per library. After each sample was downsampled to 5000 UMI-labeled TRB molecules, VDJtools was used to calculate diversity metrics such as normalized Shannon-Wiener and Chao1. For the central five CDR3 residues, VDJtools calculated physicochemical properties weighted by clonotype size, namely interaction energy, strength, volume and Kidera factor 4. After the reads were reprocessed by TCRdb, one entry was made per CDR3 protein sequence, with no DNA. The V and J calls follow TCRdb's processing rather than the paper's. The table of this sample itemizes fewer than 90,000 distinct CDR3 sequences. Around 1.6% of the sample comes from the top ten.

From its cysteine to its phenylalanine, the CDR3 spans 17 amino acids. No DNA sequence is on record. CDR1 and CDR2, looked up from the germline V gene, are MDHEN and SYDVKM. Each CD8+ T cell subset was flow-sorted in triplicate, and 300,000 or so cells per subset were placed directly into RLT lysis buffer. Naive CD8+ T cells were defined stringently as CD45RO-CCR7+CD27+CD95- to exclude memory contaminants. Standard density gradient centrifugation was used to isolate peripheral blood mononuclear cells from buffy coats. A FACSAria III was used to flow-sort naive CXCR3-negative and CXCR3-positive CD8+ T cells. Total RNA was extracted from sorted cells with an RNeasy Mini Kit. As regards this clonotype: The target of this receptor is not known.

Rearrangement joined TRBV28 to TRBJ1-5. The material sequenced was naive CXCR3- CD8+ T cells from blood. This specimen's cell subset or site label, interpreted: CD45RO-CCR7+CD27+CD95- naive CD8+ T cells lacking CXCR3 (TNR3-). The source is a human donor in good health. Some clones in this sample may be carry-over from other donors' samples. CDR3 region: CASSLGTGGQEDQPQHF.